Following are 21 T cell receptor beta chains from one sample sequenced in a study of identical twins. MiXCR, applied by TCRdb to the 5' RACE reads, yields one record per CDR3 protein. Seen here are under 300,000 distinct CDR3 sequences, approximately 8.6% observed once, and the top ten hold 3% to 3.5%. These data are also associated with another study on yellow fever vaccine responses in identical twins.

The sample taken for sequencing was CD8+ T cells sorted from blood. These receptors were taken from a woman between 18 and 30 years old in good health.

For the CDR3, the DNA is TGTGCCAGCAGCCCCAAAGCGGGAGTCACCGGGGAGCTGTTTTTT. Amino acid sequence: CASSPKAGVTGELFF. This chain connects TRBV14 to TRBJ2-2, with 8 bases identical to TRBD2. The V gene's germline CDR1 is SGHDN and CDR2 FVKESK. This CDR3 contains 15 residues. V shed 4 bases, J shed 4 bases, and the junction held 5 bases outside the gene matches.

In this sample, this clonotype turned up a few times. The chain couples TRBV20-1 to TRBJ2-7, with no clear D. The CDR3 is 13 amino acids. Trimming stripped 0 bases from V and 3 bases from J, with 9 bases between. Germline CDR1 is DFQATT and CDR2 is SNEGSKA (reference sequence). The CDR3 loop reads CSARDRAVYEQYF. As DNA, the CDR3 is TGCAGTGCTAGAGATCGCGCGGTCTACGAGCAGTACTTC.

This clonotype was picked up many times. The CDR3: CASSFWVGQDETQYF. Written as DNA, the CDR3 is TGCGCCAGCAGCTTTTGGGTTGGGCAGGATGAGACCCAGTACTTC. The chain uses TRBV5-1 and TRBJ2-5; unclear D gene. This CDR3 has 15 residues. Trimming removed 2 bases at V and 5 bases at J, with 16 bases between. Per germline, CDR1 SGHRS and CDR2 YFSETQ.

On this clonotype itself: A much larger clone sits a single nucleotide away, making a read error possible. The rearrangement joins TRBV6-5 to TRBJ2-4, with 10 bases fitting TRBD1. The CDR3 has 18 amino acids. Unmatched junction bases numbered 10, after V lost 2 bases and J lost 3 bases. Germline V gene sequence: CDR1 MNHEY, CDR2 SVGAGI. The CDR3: CASSYRLRWTGGKNIQYF. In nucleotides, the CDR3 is TGTGCCAGCAGTTACCGCCTAAGATGGACAGGGGGCAAAAACATTCAGTACTTC.

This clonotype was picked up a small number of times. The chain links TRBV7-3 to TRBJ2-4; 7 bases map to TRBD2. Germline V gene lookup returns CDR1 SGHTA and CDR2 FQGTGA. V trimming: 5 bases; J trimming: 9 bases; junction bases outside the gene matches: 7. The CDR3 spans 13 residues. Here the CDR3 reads CASSTGLGGIQYF. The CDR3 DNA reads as TGTGCCAGCAGCACCGGACTAGGAGGCATTCAGTACTTC.

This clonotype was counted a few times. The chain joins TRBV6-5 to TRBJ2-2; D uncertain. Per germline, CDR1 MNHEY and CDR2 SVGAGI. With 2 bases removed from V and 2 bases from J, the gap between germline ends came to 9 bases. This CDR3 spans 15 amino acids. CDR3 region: CASSYPAANTGELFF. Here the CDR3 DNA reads TGTGCCAGCAGTTACCCAGCAGCCAACACCGGGGAGCTGTTTTTT.

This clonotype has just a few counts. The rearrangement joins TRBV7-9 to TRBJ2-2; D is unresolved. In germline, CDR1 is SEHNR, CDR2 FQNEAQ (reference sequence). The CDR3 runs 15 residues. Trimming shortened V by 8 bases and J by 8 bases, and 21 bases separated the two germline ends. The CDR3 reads CASSTPDHSTGELFF. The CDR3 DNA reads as TGTGCCAGCTCAACTCCCGACCACAGTACAGGGGAGCTGTTTTTT. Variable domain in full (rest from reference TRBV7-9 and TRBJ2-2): DTGVSQNPRHKITKRGQNVTFRCDPISEHNRLYWYRQTLGQGPEFLTYFQNEAQLEKSRLLSDRFSAERPKGSFSTLEIQRTEQGDSAMYLCASSTPDHSTGELFFGEGSRLTVL.

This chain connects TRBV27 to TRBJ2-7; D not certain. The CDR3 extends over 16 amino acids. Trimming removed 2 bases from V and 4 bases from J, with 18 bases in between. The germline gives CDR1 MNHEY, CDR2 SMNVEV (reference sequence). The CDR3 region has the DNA TGTGCCAGCAGTTTAGAGGTTGGGCGAAAGCGTTACGAGCAGTACTTC. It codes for CASSLEVGRKRYEQYF.

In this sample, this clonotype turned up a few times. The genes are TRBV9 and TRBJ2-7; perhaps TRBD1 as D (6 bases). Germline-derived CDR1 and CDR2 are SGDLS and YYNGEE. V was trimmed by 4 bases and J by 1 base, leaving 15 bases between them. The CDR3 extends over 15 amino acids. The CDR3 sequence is CASSPSWTVSYEQYF. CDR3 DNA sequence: TGTGCCAGCAGCCCATCTTGGACAGTATCCTACGAGCAGTACTTC.

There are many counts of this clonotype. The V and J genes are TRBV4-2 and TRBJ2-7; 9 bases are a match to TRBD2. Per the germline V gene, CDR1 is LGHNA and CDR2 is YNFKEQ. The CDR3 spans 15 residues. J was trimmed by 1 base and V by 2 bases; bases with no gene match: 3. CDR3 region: CASSQRLADSYEQYF. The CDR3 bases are TGTGCCAGCAGCCAACGACTAGCGGATTCCTACGAGCAGTACTTC.

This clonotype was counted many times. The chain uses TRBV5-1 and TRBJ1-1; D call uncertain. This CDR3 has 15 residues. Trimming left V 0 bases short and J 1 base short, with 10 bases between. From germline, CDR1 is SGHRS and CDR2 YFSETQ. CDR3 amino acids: CASSLEGSSNTEAFF. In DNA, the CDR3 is TGCGCCAGCAGCTTGGAGGGCAGCTCGAACACTGAAGCTTTCTTT.

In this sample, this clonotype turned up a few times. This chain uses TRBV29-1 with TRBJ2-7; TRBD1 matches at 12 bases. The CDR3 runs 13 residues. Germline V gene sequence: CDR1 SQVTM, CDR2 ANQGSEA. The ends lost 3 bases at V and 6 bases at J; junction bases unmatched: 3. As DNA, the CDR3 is TGCAGCGTTGAGCGGGACAGGGGGCTCGAGCAGTACTTC. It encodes CSVERDRGLEQYF.

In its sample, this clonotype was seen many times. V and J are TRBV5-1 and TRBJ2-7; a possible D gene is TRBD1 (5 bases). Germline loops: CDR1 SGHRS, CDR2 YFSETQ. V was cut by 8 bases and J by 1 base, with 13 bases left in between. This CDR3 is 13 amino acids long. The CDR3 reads CASRLGESYEQYF. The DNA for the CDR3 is TGCGCCAGTAGGTTAGGGGAATCCTACGAGCAGTACTTC.

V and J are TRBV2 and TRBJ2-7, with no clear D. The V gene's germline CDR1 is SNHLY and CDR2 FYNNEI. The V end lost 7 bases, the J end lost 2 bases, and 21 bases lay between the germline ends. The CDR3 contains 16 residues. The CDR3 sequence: CASIDRTGVGPYEQYF. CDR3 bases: TGTGCCAGCATCGATCGAACTGGGGTTGGGCCCTACGAGCAGTACTTC.

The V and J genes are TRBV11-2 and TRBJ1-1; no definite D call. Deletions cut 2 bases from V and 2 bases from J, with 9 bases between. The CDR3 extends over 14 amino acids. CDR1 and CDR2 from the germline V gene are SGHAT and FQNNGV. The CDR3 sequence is CASSLFAGNTEAFF. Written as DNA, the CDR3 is TGTGCCAGCAGCTTATTTGCAGGAAACACTGAAGCTTTCTTT.

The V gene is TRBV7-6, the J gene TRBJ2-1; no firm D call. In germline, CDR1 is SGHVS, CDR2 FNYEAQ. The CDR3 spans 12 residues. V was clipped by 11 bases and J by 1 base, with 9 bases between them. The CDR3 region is CAVSPSYNEQFF. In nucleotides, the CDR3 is TGTGCCGTTTCACCTTCCTACAATGAGCAGTTCTTC.

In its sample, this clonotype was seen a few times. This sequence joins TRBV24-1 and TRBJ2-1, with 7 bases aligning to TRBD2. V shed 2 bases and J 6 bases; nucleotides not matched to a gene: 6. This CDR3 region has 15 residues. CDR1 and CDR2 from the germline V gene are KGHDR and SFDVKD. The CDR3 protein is CATSDSRLAPNEQFF. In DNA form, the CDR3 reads TGTGCCACCAGTGATTCGCGACTAGCTCCCAATGAGCAGTTCTTC.

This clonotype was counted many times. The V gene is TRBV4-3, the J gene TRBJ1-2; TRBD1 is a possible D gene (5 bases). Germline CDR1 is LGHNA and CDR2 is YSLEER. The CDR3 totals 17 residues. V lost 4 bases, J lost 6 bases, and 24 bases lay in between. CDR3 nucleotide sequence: TGCGCCAGCAGCCGAGAACCTGGGACGGGTGGTATCGATGGCTACACCTTC. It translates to CASSREPGTGGIDGYTF.

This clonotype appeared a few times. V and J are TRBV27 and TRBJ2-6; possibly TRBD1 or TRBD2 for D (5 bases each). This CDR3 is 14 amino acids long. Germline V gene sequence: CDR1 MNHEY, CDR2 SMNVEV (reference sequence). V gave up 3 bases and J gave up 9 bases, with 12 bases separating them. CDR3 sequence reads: CASSFRESRNVLTF. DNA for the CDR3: TGTGCCAGCAGTTTCAGGGAGTCACGCAACGTCCTGACTTTC.

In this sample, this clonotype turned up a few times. The CDR3 reads CASRTRKTGSFHEQYF. As DNA, the CDR3 is TGTGCCAGCAGAACCCGAAAGACAGGGAGCTTCCACGAGCAGTACTTC. The chain employs TRBV27 and TRBJ2-7, with 7 bases that match TRBD1. J lost 5 bases, V lost 6 bases, and 16 bases had no gene match. CDR3 length: 16 amino acids. Germline assignment: CDR1 MNHEY and CDR2 SMNVEV (reference sequence).

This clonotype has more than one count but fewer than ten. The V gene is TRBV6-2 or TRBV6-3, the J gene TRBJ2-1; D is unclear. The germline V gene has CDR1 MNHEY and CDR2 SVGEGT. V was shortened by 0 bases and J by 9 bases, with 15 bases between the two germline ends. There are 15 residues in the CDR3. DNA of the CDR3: TGTGCCAGCAGTTACTCGCCCTCAGCAGGTGGTGAGCAGTTCTTC. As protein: CASSYSPSAGGEQFF.